This entry lists 20 T cell receptor beta chains sequenced from one sample in a study of human T cells and chemical hapten exposure. RNA extraction used unfractionated whole blood as the source of total RNA. A single record per CDR3 protein comes from TCRdb applying MiXCR to the 5' RACE reads. The sample holds about 140,000 distinct CDR3 sequences, around 4% seen once. The receptor source for this set is a female donor in good health.

This clonotype was detected ten times or more. This rearrangement joins TRBV20-1 to TRBJ1-5, with TRBD1 matching 8 bases. Germline lookup yields CDR1 DFQATT and CDR2 SNEGSKA (reference sequence). V was clipped by 3 bases and J by 3 bases; unmatched bases: 7. The CDR3 covers 15 residues. CDR3 DNA: TGCAGTGCTAGTTTCGGACAGGGCATCAATCAGCCCCAGCATTTT. Its translation: CSASFGQGINQPQHF.

This clonotype was seen repeatedly, ten times or more. The chain combines TRBV28 with TRBJ1-5; D is unresolved. The germline gives CDR1 MDHEN, CDR2 SYDVKM. The CDR3 is 15 residues long. Trimming shortened V by 4 bases and J by 6 bases, and 16 bases separated the two germline ends. CDR3 region: CASSYRMKSSQPQHF. The CDR3, as DNA: TGTGCCAGCAGTTACAGAATGAAGAGCTCTCAGCCCCAGCATTTT.

This clonotype has a count of ten or more. The rearrangement links TRBV4-2 to TRBJ2-2; D unresolved. V lost 4 bases to trimming and J lost 6 bases, with 6 bases between them. CDR3 length: 12 residues. Germline V gives CDR1 LGHNA, CDR2 YNFKEQ. CDR3 region: CASSLRSGELFF. CDR3 coding DNA: TGTGCCAGCAGCCTACGTTCCGGGGAGCTGTTTTTT.

This clonotype was seen ten or more times. The J gene is TRBJ2-7, the V gene TRBV10-3, with TRBD1 matching over 7 bases. Germline V gene lookup returns CDR1 ENHRY and CDR2 SYGVKD. The CDR3 extends over 15 amino acids. With 3 bases clipped from V and 0 bases from J, the junction kept 5 bases outside the gene matches. CDR3 region: CAISDPGQSSYEQYF. The DNA for the CDR3 is TGTGCCATCAGTGATCCGGGACAGTCCTCCTACGAGCAGTACTTC.

In the case of this clonotype: A clone one base away is much larger, so this may be a read error. The chain has TRBV5-1 and TRBJ2-1, with 7 bases lining up with TRBD1. Germline V gene lookup returns CDR1 SGHRS and CDR2 YFSETQ. This CDR3 spans 13 amino acids. J gave up 7 bases and V 4 bases, and 5 bases lay outside the gene matches. This CDR3 is CASSRNRGNEQFF. The CDR3 DNA sequence: TGCGCCAGCAGCAGAAACAGGGGTAATGAGCAGTTCTTC.

This clonotype has at least ten counts. This chain links TRBV27 with TRBJ2-7, with D possibly being TRBD1 (5 bases). CDR1 and CDR2 from the germline V gene are MNHEY and SMNVEV (reference sequence). CDR3 length equals 14 residues. V was trimmed by 4 bases and J by 3 bases, leaving 13 bases between them. The CDR3 nucleotides are TGTGCCAGCAGTTCGTACAGGAGTTACTACGAGCAGTACTTC. This encodes CASSSYRSYYEQYF.

This clonotype was found many times. The chain is built from TRBV25-1 and TRBJ2-1; a possible D gene is TRBD2 (6 bases). CDR1 MGHDK and CDR2 SYGVNS come from the germline V gene. The CDR3 totals 15 residues. The V end was cut by 6 bases, the J end by 5 bases, with 17 bases between. Written as DNA, the CDR3 is TGTGCCAGCAGACCCTGGGGGGAACGTAACAATGAGCAGTTCTTC. This gives the protein CASRPWGERNNEQFF.

To note about this clonotype: Since no conserved phenylalanine or tryptophan closes the CDR3, a read error is the likely cause. The DNA is omitted, as the CDR3 cannot be located on it reliably, and the CDR3 follows TCRdb's listing. This rearrangement joins TRBV19 to TRBJ2-1; the tabulated D call, TRBD1, remains unverified against the DNA. A total of 14 residues make up the CDR3, ends included. The germline CDR1 and CDR2 sequences are LNHDA and SQIVND (reference sequence). Here the CDR3 reads CASSAWTQYNEQGG.

Worth noting for this clonotype: A much larger clone differs from this one at a single base, so this may be a read error. J is TRBJ2-7 and V is TRBV27, with 7 bases aligning to TRBD1. CDR1 and CDR2 from the germline V gene are MNHEY and SMNVEV (reference sequence). The junction had 4 bases not matched to a gene; V was cut back by 5 bases and J by 0 bases. CDR3 length: 14 amino acids. CDR3 sequence reads: CASSTGTASYEQYF. The CDR3 DNA is TGTGCCAGCAGTACCGGGACAGCCTCCTACGAGCAGTACTTC.

This clonotype has a count of ten or more. The chain recombines TRBV5-1 with TRBJ1-1, with 7 bases fitting TRBD1. The length of the CDR3 is 13 residues. Trimming took 9 bases from V and 2 from J; bases not matched to a gene: 7. Germline lookup yields CDR1 SGHRS and CDR2 YFSETQ. The CDR3 loop is CATSTGSNTEAFF. As DNA, the CDR3 is TGCGCCACCTCGACAGGGAGTAACACTGAAGCTTTCTTT. Using reference TRBV5-1 and TRBJ1-1 for the parts outside the CDR3, the full variable domain is KAGVTQTPRYLIKTRGQQVTLSCSPISGHRSVSWYQQTPGQGLQFLFEYFSETQRNKGNFPGRFSGRQFSNSRSEMNVSTLELGDSALYLCATSTGSNTEAFFGQGTRLTVV.

This clonotype appeared many times. This chain connects TRBV5-1 to TRBJ2-4; 7 nucleotides align to TRBD1. Losses at the gene ends were 4 bases for V and 3 bases for J; bases not matched to a gene: 4. The CDR3 is 14 residues long. Germline V CDR1 and CDR2: SGHRS, YFSETQ. The CDR3 region is CASSETGSKNIQYF. Written as DNA, the CDR3 is TGCGCCAGCAGCGAGACAGGGAGCAAAAACATTCAGTACTTC.

This clonotype was found many times. The chain combines TRBV5-1 with TRBJ2-7; 8 nucleotides line up with TRBD1. Germline V gene sequence: CDR1 SGHRS, CDR2 YFSETQ. The CDR3 has 14 amino acids. Germline trimming cut 4 bases from V and 3 bases from J; bases unmatched to any gene: 6. The CDR3 bases are TGCGCCAGCAGCCCATCCGGACAGGGCTACGAGCAGTACTTC. This codes for CASSPSGQGYEQYF.

This clonotype came up many times. The CDR3 region has the DNA TGCGCCAGCAGCTTGGAGTCGGGGAGCGGTACAGATACGCAGTATTTT. This sequence encodes CASSLESGSGTDTQYF. The chain is built from TRBV5-1 and TRBJ2-3; the D gene is possibly TRBD2 (5 bases). Trimming pared 0 bases from V and 3 bases from J, leaving 14 bases between. The CDR3 spans 16 residues. CDR1 and CDR2 (germline): SGHRS, YFSETQ.

This clonotype was found many times. The junction shows a germline mismatch at one end, possibly a read error. The chain joins TRBV5-1 to TRBJ2-7, with a tentative D call TRBD2 (5 bases). The CDR3 covers 12 residues. The germline gives CDR1 SGHRS, CDR2 YFSETQ. The CDR3 is CASSLPASGMFF. The CDR3 DNA reads as TGCGCCAGCAGCTTGCCCGCCAGCGGCATGTTCTTC.

This clonotype was detected many times. The CDR3 DNA reads as TGTGCCAGCAGCTTAGATCCTAATGCCGGGGAGCTGTTTTTT. Encoded protein: CASSLDPNAGELFF. The V and J genes are TRBV7-6 and TRBJ2-2; D is ambiguous. This CDR3 is built from 14 residues. From germline, CDR1 is SGHVS and CDR2 FNYEAQ. The V gene lost 1 base and the J gene lost 6 bases, with 9 bases spanning the gap.

The chain employs TRBV10-3 and TRBJ2-1, with TRBD2 identical over 8 bases. Germline V gene lookup returns CDR1 ENHRY and CDR2 SYGVKD. CDR3 length: 16 residues. V shed 2 bases, J shed 9 bases, and the junction held 12 bases outside the gene matches. The CDR3 DNA reads as TGTGCCATCAGTGAGCCCTCCTTCGGGGGGGGCTTTGAGCAGTTCTTC. It codes for CAISEPSFGGGFEQFF.

This clonotype has a count of ten or more. The rearrangement links TRBV7-2 to TRBJ2-5, with 8 nucleotides matching TRBD1. The CDR3 is made up of 14 amino acids. Germline CDR1 and CDR2: SGHTA and FQGNSA. Losses at the gene ends were 5 bases for V and 7 bases for J; bases not matched to a gene: 9. The CDR3 nucleotides are TGTGCCAGCAGCAGAGGACAGGGTTCGCGGACCCAGTACTTC. It codes for CASSRGQGSRTQYF.

In this sample, this clonotype turned up many times. The gene calls are TRBV6-1 and TRBJ2-7; D may be TRBD1 or TRBD2 (7 bases each). This CDR3 comprises 15 residues. Trimming cost V 4 bases and J 0 bases, with 13 bases left between them. Germline CDR1 is MNHNS and CDR2 is SASEGT. The CDR3 DNA follows: TGTGCCAGCAGTGCTGGGGGGGACAGCTCCTACGAGCAGTACTTC. Protein sequence: CASSAGGDSSYEQYF.

This clonotype was detected many times. The rearrangement joins TRBV14 to TRBJ2-5; tentative D call: TRBD1 (5 bases). CDR1 and CDR2 from the germline V gene are SGHDN and FVKESK. Between the trimmed V and J ends, which lost 4 bases and 3 bases, there was a span of 15 bases. CDR3 length equals 15 residues. In nucleotides, the CDR3 is TGTGCCAGCAGCCGCTCGGACAACTCCGAAGAGACCCAGTACTTC. Protein: CASSRSDNSEETQYF.

This clonotype was recorded a few times. The chain recombines TRBV6-5 with TRBJ2-2; possibly TRBD2 for D (6 bases). Trimming left V 6 bases short and J 7 bases short, with 15 bases between. The CDR3 has 14 amino acids. CDR1 is MNHEY, CDR2 SVGAGI, per germline. CDR3 loop: CASSRGTWDGELFF. Here the CDR3 DNA reads TGTGCCAGCAGCCGGGGGACTTGGGACGGGGAGCTGTTTTTT.